This T cell receptor beta chain is from a study of Ad26.COV2.S vaccination and SARS-CoV-2 variants. Study at large: Among those in the COV1001 Ad26.COV2.S trial arm was the donor.

A remark on this clone: The antigen is unknown.

Notes on the study in general: Reportedly, after vaccination the spike-specific CD8+ and CD4+ T cell responses displayed substantial breadth.

Trimming left V 2 bases short and J 1 base short, with 9 bases between. Germline assignment: CDR1 KGHSH and CDR2 LQKENI. This CDR3 region has 15 residues. As for treatment: 19 received Ad26.COV2.S at low or high dose, single or two shots; about 5 received placebo; per-sample allocation not given. Vaccine and placebo recipients were sampled on day 63 after the first injection. Aged 18-55 years, donor was enrolled in Boston in 2020. This table comes from immunoSEQ multiplex PCR, and its TCRdb copy is limited to in-frame clones, with some not included. The table has about 280,000 clones, 80% to 90% seen once.

The sequence was obtained from a person aged 18-65 years who received the Ad26.COV2.S COVID-19 vaccine or a placebo. The chain combines TRBV18 with TRBJ1-5; D call uncertain. Source: peripheral blood, taken in a trial of Ad26.COV2.S vaccine versus placebo. The chain's CDR3 is CASSPNTGSNQPQHF. CDR3 bases: TGTGCCAGCTCACCAAACACGGGAAGCAATCAGCCCCAGCATTTT.